These 5 T cell receptor beta chains share one sample of origin, sequenced in a study of cytomegalovirus exposure and HLA in healthy donors. The primer mix had 60 Vbeta and 13 Jbeta primers. Only in-frame clones appear in the TCRdb table, and some are missing; sequencing was by immunoSEQ multiplex PCR. The sample has 89,000 or so clones; 84% are singletons. The sequenced sample was PBMCs. Source of these receptors: a woman under 30 in good health and CMV-seropositive.

There are a few counts of this clone. CDR3 protein: CASRKLAGDYNEQFF. The CDR3 coding sequence is TGTGCCAGCAGGAAGTTAGCGGGGGATTACAATGAGCAGTTCTTC. This chain uses TRBV6-4 with TRBJ2-1, with 9 bases identical to TRBD2. The germline CDR1 and CDR2 sequences are MRHNA and SNTAGT. The trim removed 6 bases at V and 4 bases at J, leaving 7 bases unmatched. The length of the CDR3 is 15 residues.

This clone showed up just a few times. The V gene is TRBV5-5, the J gene TRBJ1-5; TRBD1 aligns across 7 bases. CDR1 and CDR2 (germline): SGHKS, YYEKEE (reference sequence). This CDR3 has 14 amino acids. The V and J ends lost 5 bases and 3 bases, in that order; junction bases with no gene match: 5. In nucleotides, the CDR3 is TGTGCCAGCAGTCTCGGACAGGACAATCAGCCCCAGCATTTT. Protein: CASSLGQDNQPQHF. Drawing the rest from reference TRBV5-5 and TRBJ1-5, the complete variable domain is DAGVTQSPTHLIKTRGQQVTLRCSPISGHKSVSWYQQVLGQGPQFIFQYYEKEERGRGNFPDRFSARQFPNYSSELNVNALLLGDSALYLCASSLGQDNQPQHFGDGTRLSIL.

The chain recombines TRBV30 with TRBJ1-2; D is ambiguous. CDR1 GTSNPN and CDR2 SVGIG come from the germline V gene (reference sequence). This CDR3 is 13 amino acids long. V was shortened by 2 bases and J by 7 bases, with 14 bases between the two germline ends. CDR3 DNA: TGTGCCTGGAGTACAGTGGGCGGAGGTGGCTACACCTTC. It specifies CAWSTVGGGGYTF.

The rearrangement joins TRBV7-2 to TRBJ2-7, with D maybe TRBD1 (5 bases). Per the germline V gene, CDR1 is SGHTA and CDR2 is FQGNSA. Between the trimmed V and J ends, which lost 4 bases and 2 bases, there was a span of 15 bases. The CDR3 length is 15 residues. CDR3 DNA sequence: TGTGCCAGCAGCTACGACAGAACAAATACCTACGAGCAGTACTTC. Translating it yields CASSYDRTNTYEQYF.

V gene TRBV10-1 combines with J gene TRBJ2-7; TRBD1 agrees at 9 bases. This CDR3 comprises 14 residues. V shed 10 bases, J shed 4 bases, and the junction held 11 bases outside the gene matches. The germline V gene encodes CDR1 WNHNN and CDR2 SYGVQD (reference sequence). CDR3 nucleotide sequence: TGCGCCACCCCCCCCCGGGACAGGGTATACGAGCAGTACTTC. It specifies CATPPRDRVYEQYF.